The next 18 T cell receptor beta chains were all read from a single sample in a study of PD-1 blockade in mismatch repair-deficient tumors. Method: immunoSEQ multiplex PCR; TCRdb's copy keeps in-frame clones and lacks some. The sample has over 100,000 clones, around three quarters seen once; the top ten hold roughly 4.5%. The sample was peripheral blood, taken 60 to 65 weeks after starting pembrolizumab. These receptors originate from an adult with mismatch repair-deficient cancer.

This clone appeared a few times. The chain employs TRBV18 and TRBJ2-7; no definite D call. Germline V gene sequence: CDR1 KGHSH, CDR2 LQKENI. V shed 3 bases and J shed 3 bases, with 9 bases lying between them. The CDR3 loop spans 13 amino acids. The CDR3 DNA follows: TGTGCCAGCTCACCTGGTGCGGACTACGAGCAGTACTTC. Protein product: CASSPGADYEQYF.

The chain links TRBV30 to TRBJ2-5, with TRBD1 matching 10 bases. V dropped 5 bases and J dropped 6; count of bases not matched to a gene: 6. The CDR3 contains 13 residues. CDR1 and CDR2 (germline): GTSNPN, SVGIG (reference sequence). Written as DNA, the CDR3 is TGTGCCTGGCAAGGGACAGGGGAGAAGACCCAGTACTTC. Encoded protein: CAWQGTGEKTQYF.

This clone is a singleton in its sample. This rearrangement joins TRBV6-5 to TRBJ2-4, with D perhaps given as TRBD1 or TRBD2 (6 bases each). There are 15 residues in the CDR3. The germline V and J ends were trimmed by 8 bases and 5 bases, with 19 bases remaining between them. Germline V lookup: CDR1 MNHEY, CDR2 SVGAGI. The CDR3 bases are TGTGCCAGCGGTGCCCAACAGGGAGGACAAAACATTCAGTACTTC. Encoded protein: CASGAQQGGQNIQYF.

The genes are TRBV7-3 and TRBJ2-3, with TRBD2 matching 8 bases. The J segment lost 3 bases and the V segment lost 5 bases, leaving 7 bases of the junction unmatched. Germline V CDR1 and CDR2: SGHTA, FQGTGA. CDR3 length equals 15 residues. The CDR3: CASSQTSGLTDTQYF. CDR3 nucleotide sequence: TGTGCCAGCAGCCAAACTAGCGGACTAACAGATACGCAGTATTTT.

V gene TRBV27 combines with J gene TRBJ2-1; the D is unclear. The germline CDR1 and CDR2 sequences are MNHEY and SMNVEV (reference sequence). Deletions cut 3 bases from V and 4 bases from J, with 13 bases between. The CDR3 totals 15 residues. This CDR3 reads CASSFLGLKYNEQFF. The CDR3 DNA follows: TGTGCCAGCAGTTTCTTAGGGCTCAAATACAATGAGCAGTTCTTC.

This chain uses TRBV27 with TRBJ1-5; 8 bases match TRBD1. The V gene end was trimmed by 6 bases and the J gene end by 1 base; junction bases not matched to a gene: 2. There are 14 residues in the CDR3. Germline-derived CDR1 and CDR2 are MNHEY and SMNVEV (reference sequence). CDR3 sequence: CASRQGGSNQPQHF. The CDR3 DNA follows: TGTGCCAGCAGACAGGGGGGAAGCAATCAGCCCCAGCATTTT.

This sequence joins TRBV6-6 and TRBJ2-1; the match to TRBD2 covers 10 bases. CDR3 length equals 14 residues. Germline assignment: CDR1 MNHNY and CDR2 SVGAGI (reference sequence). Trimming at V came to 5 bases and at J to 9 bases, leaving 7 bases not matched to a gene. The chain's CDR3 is CASSTLAGAGEQFF. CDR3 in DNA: TGTGCCAGCAGTACTCTAGCGGGAGCGGGTGAGCAGTTCTTC.

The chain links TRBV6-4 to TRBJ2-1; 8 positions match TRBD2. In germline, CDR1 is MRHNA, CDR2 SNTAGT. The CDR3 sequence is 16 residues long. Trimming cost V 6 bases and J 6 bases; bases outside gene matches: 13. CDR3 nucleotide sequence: TGTGCCAGCAGCCAAAGACCGGGACTAGGAGGCAATGAGCAGTTCTTC. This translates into CASSQRPGLGGNEQFF.

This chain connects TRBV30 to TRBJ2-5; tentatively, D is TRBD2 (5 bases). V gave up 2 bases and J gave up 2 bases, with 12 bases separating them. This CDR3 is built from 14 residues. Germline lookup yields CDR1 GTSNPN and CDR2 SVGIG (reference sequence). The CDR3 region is CAWSLGMAQETQYF. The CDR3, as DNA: TGTGCCTGGAGTCTCGGGATGGCTCAAGAGACCCAGTACTTC.

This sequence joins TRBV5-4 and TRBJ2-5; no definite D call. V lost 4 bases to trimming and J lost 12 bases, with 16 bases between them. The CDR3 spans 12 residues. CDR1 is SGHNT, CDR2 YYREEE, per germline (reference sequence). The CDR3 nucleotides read TGTGCCAGCAGCCTCGGGTCTCTCGGCGAGTACTTC. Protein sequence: CASSLGSLGEYF.

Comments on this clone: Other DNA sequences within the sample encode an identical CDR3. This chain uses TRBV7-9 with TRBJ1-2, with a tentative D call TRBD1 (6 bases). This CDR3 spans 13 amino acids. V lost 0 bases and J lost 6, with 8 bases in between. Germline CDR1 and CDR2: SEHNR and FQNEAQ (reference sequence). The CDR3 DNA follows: TGTGCCAGCAGCTTAGCACAGGGAGATGGCTACACCTTC. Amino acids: CASSLAQGDGYTF.

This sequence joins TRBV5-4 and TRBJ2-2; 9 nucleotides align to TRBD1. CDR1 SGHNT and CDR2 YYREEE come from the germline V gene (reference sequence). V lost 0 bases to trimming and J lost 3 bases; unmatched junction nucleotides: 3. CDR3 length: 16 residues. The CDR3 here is CASSLGRTGDTGELFF. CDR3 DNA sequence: TGTGCCAGCAGCTTGGGTCGGACAGGGGACACCGGGGAGCTGTTTTTT.

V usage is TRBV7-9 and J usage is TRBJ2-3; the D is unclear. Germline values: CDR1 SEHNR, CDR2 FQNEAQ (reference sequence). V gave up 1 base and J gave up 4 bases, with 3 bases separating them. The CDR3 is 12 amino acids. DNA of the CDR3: TGTGCCAGCAGCTTAGGCCCAGATACGCAGTATTTT. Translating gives CASSLGPDTQYF.

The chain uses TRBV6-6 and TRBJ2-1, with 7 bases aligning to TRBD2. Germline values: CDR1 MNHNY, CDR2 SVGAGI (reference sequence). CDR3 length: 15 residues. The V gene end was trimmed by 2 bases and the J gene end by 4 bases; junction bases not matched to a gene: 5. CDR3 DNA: TGTGCCAGCAGTTACGTGAATAGCGGGTACAATGAGCAGTTCTTC. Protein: CASSYVNSGYNEQFF.

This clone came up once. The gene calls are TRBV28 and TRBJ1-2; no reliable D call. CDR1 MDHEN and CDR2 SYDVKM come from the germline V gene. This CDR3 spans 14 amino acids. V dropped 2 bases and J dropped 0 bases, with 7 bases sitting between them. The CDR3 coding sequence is TGTGCCAGCAGTTTACCCCCGTCTAACTATGGCTACACCTTC. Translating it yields CASSLPPSNYGYTF.

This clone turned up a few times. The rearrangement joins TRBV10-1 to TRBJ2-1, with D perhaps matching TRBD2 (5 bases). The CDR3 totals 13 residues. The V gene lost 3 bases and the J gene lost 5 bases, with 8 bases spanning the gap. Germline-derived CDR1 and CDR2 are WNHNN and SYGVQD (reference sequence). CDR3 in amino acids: CASSEGGDNEQFF. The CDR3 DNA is TGCGCCAGCAGTGAAGGAGGAGACAATGAGCAGTTCTTC.

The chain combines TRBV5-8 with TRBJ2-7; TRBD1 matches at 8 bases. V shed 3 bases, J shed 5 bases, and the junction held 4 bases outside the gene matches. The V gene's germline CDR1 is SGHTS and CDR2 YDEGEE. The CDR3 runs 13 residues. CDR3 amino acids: CASSSRTGNEQYF. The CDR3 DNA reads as TGTGCCAGCAGCTCACGGACAGGGAACGAGCAGTACTTC.

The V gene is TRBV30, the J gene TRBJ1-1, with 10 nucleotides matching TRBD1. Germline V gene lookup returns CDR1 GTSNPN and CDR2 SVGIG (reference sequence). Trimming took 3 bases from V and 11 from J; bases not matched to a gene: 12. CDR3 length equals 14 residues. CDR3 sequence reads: CAWSRPPRQGAAFF. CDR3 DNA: TGTGCCTGGAGCCGCCCCCCCCGACAGGGGGCGGCTTTCTTT.